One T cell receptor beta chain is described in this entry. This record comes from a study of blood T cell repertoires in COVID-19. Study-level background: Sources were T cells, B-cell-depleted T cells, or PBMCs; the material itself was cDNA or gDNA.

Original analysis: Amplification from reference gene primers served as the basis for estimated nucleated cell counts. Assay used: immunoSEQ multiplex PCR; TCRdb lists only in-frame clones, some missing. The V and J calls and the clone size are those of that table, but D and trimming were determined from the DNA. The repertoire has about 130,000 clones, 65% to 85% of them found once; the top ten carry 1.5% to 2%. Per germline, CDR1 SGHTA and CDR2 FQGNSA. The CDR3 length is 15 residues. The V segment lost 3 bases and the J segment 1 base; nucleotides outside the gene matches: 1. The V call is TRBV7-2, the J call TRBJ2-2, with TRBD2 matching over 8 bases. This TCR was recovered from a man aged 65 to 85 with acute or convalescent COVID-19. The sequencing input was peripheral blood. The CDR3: CASSFAGGNTGELFF. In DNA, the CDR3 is TGTGCCAGCAGCTTTGCGGGGGGGAACACCGGGGAGCTGTTTTTT.